The 5 T cell receptor beta chains given below trace back to one sample, sequenced in a study of blood T cell repertoires in COVID-19. Some clones are missing from TCRdb's copy, which holds only in-frame ones; the method was immunoSEQ multiplex PCR. The table has about 250,000 clones, around 88% seen once. The specimen sequenced was peripheral blood. Every receptor here comes from a woman aged 25 to 39 with COVID-19, enrolled during active disease.

This chain connects TRBV6-5 to TRBJ1-4; no clear D. The CDR3 consists of 15 residues. Per the germline V gene, CDR1 is MNHEY and CDR2 is SVGAGI. V shed 4 bases and J shed 10 bases, with 19 bases lying between them. CDR3 residues: CASSWDSGIPAKLFF. The DNA for the CDR3 is TGTGCCAGCAGTTGGGATTCGGGGATCCCTGCAAAACTGTTTTTT.

The chain employs TRBV12-3 or TRBV12-4 and TRBJ2-1; the D gene is possibly TRBD2 (6 bases). The CDR3 contains 12 residues. V lost 8 bases and J lost 9, with 14 bases in between. For the CDR3, the DNA is TGTGCCAGCTGGGACTTCGAGGGTGAGCAGTTCTTC. Its translation is CASWDFEGEQFF.

This rearrangement joins TRBV11-3 to TRBJ2-7, with a tentative D call TRBD2 (5 bases). Trimming cost V 5 bases and J 2 bases, with 13 bases left between them. CDR1 is SGHNT and CDR2 is YENEEA in the germline V gene. This CDR3 comprises 14 residues. DNA of the CDR3: TGTGCCAGCAGCGGTAGCGAGCCTCCCTACGAGCAGTACGTC. This translates into CASSGSEPPYEQYV.

Only a few counts were recorded for this clone. The chain recombines TRBV5-1 with TRBJ2-1; possible D gene TRBD2, 6 bases. Germline values: CDR1 SGHRS, CDR2 YFSETQ. Trimming shortened V by 0 bases and J by 2 bases, and 12 bases separated the two germline ends. There are 16 residues in the CDR3. The CDR3: CASSLELAPTYNEQFF. In DNA, the CDR3 is TGCGCCAGCAGCTTGGAACTAGCTCCCACCTACAATGAGCAGTTCTTC.

The gene calls are TRBV10-1 and TRBJ2-5; D perhaps matches TRBD2 (6 bases). Trimming stripped 6 bases from V and 4 bases from J, with 12 bases between. This CDR3 is built from 13 residues. The germline CDR1 and CDR2 sequences are WNHNN and SYGVQD (reference sequence). The CDR3 loop reads CASSPSGVETQYF. Written as DNA, the CDR3 is TGCGCCAGCAGCCCTTCGGGGGTAGAGACCCAGTACTTC.